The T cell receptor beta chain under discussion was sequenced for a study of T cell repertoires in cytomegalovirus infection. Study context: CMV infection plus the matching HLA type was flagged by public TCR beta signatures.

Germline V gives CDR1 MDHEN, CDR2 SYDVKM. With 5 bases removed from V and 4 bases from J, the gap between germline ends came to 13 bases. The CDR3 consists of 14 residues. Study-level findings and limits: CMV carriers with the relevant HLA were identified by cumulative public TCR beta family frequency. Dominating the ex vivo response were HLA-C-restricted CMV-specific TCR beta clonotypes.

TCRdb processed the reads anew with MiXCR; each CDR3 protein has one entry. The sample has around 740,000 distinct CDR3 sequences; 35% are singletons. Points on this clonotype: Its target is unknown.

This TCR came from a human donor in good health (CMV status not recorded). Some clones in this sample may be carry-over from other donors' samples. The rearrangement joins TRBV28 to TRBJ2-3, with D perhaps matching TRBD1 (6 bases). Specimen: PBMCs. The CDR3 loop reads CASSRTGTADTQYF. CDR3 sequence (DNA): TGTGCCAGCAGTAGAACAGGGACCGCAGATACGCAGTATTTT.